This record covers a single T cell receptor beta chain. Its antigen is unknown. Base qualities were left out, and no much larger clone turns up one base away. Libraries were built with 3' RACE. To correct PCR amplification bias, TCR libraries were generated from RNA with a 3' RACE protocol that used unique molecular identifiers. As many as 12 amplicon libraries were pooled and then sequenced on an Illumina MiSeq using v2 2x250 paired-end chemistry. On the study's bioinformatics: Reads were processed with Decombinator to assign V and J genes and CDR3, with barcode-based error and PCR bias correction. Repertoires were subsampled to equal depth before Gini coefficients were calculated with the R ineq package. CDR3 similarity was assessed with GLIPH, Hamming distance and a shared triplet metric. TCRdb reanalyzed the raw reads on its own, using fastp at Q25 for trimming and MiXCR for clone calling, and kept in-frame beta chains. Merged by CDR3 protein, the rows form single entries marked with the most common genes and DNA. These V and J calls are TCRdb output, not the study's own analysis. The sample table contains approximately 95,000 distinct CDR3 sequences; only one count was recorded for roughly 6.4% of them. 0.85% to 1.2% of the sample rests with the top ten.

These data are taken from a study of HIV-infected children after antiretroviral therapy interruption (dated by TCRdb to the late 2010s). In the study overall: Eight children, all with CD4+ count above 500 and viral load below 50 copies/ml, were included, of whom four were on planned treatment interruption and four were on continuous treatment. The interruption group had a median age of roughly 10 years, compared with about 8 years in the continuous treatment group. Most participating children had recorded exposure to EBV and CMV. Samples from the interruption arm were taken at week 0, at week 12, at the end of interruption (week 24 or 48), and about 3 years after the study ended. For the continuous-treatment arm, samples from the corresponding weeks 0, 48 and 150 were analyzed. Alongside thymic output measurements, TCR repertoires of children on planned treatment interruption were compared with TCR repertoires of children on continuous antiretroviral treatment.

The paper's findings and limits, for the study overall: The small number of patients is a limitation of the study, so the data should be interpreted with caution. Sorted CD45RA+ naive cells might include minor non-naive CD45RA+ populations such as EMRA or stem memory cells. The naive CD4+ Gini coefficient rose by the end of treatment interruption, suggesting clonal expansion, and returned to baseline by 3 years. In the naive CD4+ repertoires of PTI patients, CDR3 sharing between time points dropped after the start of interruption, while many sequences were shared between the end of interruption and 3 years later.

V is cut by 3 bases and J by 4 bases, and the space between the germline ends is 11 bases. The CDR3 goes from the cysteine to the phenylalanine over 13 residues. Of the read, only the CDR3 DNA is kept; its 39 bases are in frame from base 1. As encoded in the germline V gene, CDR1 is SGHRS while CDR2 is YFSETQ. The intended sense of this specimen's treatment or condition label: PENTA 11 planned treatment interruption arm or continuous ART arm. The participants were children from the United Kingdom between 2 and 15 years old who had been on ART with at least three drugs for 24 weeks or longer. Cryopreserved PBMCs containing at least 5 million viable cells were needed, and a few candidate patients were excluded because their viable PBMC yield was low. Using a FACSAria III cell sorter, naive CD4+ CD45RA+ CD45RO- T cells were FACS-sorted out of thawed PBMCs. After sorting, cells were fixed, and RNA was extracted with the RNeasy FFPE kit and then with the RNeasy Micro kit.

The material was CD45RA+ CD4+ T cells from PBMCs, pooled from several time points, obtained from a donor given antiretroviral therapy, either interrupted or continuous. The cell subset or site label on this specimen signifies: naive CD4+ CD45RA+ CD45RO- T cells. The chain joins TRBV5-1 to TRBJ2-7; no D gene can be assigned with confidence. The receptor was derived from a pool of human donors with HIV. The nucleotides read TGCGCCAGCAGCTCTGAAAATGGGTACGAGCAGTACTTC. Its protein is CASSSENGYEQYF.